Presented here are 18 T cell receptor beta chains from one specimen sequenced in a study of Graves' ophthalmopathy and Graves' hyperthyroidism. The study amplified TCR beta CDR3 regions using RNA transcripts. Following a first-round RT-PCR that used HTBI primers, a second-round multiplex PCR was carried out. In TCRdb, the multiplex PCR reads were re-called with MiXCR into one record per CDR3 protein. The profile shows roughly 220,000 distinct CDR3 sequences, roughly 50% of them singletons. The sequenced sample was peripheral blood. The receptor set was obtained from an adult man with Graves' ophthalmopathy.

The genes are TRBV5-1 and TRBJ1-1; unclear D gene. Germline V gene data show CDR1 as SGHRS and CDR2 as YFSETQ. Trimming left V 4 bases short and J 0 bases short, with 16 bases between. This CDR3 spans 16 amino acids. This CDR3 reads CASSRSAATVNTEAFF. CDR3 bases: TGCGCCAGCAGCCGCTCTGCTGCGACGGTGAACACTGAAGCTTTCTTT.

This clonotype has only a few counts. The chain joins TRBV7-8 to TRBJ1-2; D is possibly TRBD1 (6 bases). Looked up from germline, CDR1 is SGHVS and CDR2 is FQNEAQ. The V gene lost 4 bases and the J gene lost 2 bases, with 8 bases spanning the gap. The CDR3 is made up of 13 amino acids. The chain's CDR3 is CASSSGQNYGYTF. In DNA, the CDR3 is TGTGCCAGCAGCTCCGGACAGAACTATGGCTACACCTTC.

In its sample, this clonotype was seen a few times. An end of the junction does not agree with germline; a read error may underlie this. The genes are TRBV5-8 and TRBJ1-5; no reliable D call. The CDR3 is made up of 15 amino acids. Germline V gene data show CDR1 as SGHTS and CDR2 as YDEGEE. The CDR3 region is CASSLAGSSNQPQHF. The CDR3 DNA reads TGCGCCAGCAGCTTGGCCGGCAGTAGCAATCAGCCCCAGCATTTT.

The V gene is TRBV5-4, the J gene TRBJ2-5; no reliable D call. In germline, CDR1 is SGHNT, CDR2 YYREEE (reference sequence). Trimming took off 3 bases at V and 2 bases at J, with 11 bases between the two ends. The CDR3 is 14 residues long. CDR3: CASSSLKDQETQYF. The CDR3 coding sequence is TGTGCCAGCAGCTCCTTGAAGGATCAAGAGACCCAGTACTTC.

The chain links TRBV20-1 to TRBJ1-5; 8 bases map to TRBD1. This CDR3 spans 15 amino acids. The germline V gene has CDR1 DFQATT and CDR2 SNEGSKA (reference sequence). The junction had 2 bases not matched to a gene; V was cut back by 1 base and J by 0 bases. CDR3 coding DNA: TGCAGTGCTAGAGTCAGGGGGCTTAGCAATCAGCCCCAGCATTTT. This encodes CSARVRGLSNQPQHF.

This clonotype has more than one count but fewer than ten. This sequence joins TRBV24-1 and TRBJ1-1, with TRBD1 matching 12 bases. Trimming removed 11 bases from V and 4 bases from J; junction bases left unmatched: 13. CDR1 is KGHDR, CDR2 SFDVKD, per germline. This CDR3 has 16 amino acids. CDR3 in DNA: TGTGCCAGCTCACCCGGGACAGGGGGCGCAGGCACTGAAGCTTTCTTT. This encodes CASSPGTGGAGTEAFF.

A few counts support this clonotype. In DNA, the CDR3 is TGTGCCAGTAGTATCTCTGGGACGGGAAACACCATATATTTT. Amino acids: CASSISGTGNTIYF. The chain carries TRBV19 and TRBJ1-3, with a weak D call TRBD1 (5 bases). V lost 3 bases to trimming and J lost 4 bases, with 10 bases between them. The CDR3 has 14 residues. Looked up from germline, CDR1 is LNHDA and CDR2 is SQIVND (reference sequence).

V gene TRBV7-2 combines with J gene TRBJ1-1; 12 bases line up with TRBD1. Trimming took 5 bases from V and 1 from J; bases not matched to a gene: 14. The CDR3 sequence is 19 residues long. CDR1 SGHTA and CDR2 FQGNSA come from the germline V gene. The CDR3 region has the DNA TGTGCCAGCAGCCAACCACCGGGACAGGGGGCCTTGTCGAACACTGAAGCTTTCTTT. The encoded protein is CASSQPPGQGALSNTEAFF.

About this clonotype itself: The junction does not match germline at one end; this may be a read error. The rearrangement joins TRBV7-9 to TRBJ1-1; 9 positions agree with TRBD1. The CDR3 contains 14 residues. The germline CDR1 and CDR2 sequences are SEHNR and FQNEAQ (reference sequence). The CDR3 is CASSQRTGAAEAFF. The DNA of the CDR3 is TGCGCCAGCAGCCAACGGACAGGGGCGGCTGAAGCTTTCTTT.

V gene TRBV11-2 combines with J gene TRBJ1-2; D may be TRBD1 (5 bases). CDR3 length equals 12 residues. V lost 5 bases, J lost 7 bases, and 11 bases lay in between. Germline CDR1 reads SGHAT; CDR2 reads FQNNGV. The CDR3, as DNA: TGTGCCAGCAGCGTTGAAACAGGTGGCTACACCTTC. Translating it yields CASSVETGGYTF.

The chain joins TRBV29-1 to TRBJ2-7; D gene unclear. In germline, CDR1 is SQVTM, CDR2 ANQGSEA. The CDR3 spans 14 residues. V lost 4 bases, J lost 2 bases, and 15 bases lay in between. The CDR3 DNA reads TGCAGCGTTGGGACCTGGGCCCCGACCTACGAGCAGTACTTC. Protein: CSVGTWAPTYEQYF.

In this sample, this clonotype turned up many times. The gene calls are TRBV2 and TRBJ2-5, with D possibly being TRBD1 (6 bases). The CDR3 covers 13 residues. V was shortened by 6 bases and J by 2 bases, with 10 bases between the two germline ends. CDR1 and CDR2 from the germline V gene are SNHLY and FYNNEI. The CDR3 nucleotides read TGTGCCAGCAGAAGGACAGCTCAAGAGACCCAGTACTTC. This translates into CASRRTAQETQYF.

This clonotype came up a few times. This sequence joins TRBV19 and TRBJ1-2, with 7 bases aligning to TRBD1. The CDR3 covers 15 residues. V gave up 6 bases and J gave up 4 bases; unmatched junction bases: 11. Germline V gene data show CDR1 as LNHDA and CDR2 as SQIVND (reference sequence). The CDR3 DNA follows: TGTGCCAGTAGCCTTAACAGGGGAAACATCTATGGCTACACCTTC. Protein: CASSLNRGNIYGYTF.

The chain combines TRBV11-2 with TRBJ2-7; D is undetermined. CDR1 is SGHAT and CDR2 is FQNNGV in the germline V gene. This CDR3 contains 12 residues. V dropped 5 bases and J dropped 1 base, with 6 bases sitting between them. CDR3 sequence (DNA): TGTGCCAGCAGCGCCGCTTCCTACGAGCAGTACTTC. Amino acid sequence: CASSAASYEQYF. Drawing the rest from reference TRBV11-2 and TRBJ2-7, the complete variable domain is EAGVAQSPRYKIIEKRQSVAFWCNPISGHATLYWYQQILGQGPKLLIQFQNNGVVDDSQLPKDRFSAERLKGVDSTLKIQPAKLEDSAVYLCASSAASYEQYFGPGTRLTVT.

This clonotype was observed a handful of times. A junction end diverges from the germline sequence, so it may reflect a read error. The chain has TRBV7-7 and TRBJ2-5; 7 bases fit TRBD2. This CDR3 has 15 amino acids. CDR1 is SSHAT, CDR2 FNYEAQ, per germline (reference sequence). The CDR3 protein is CASSLLSGLQETQYF. The CDR3 nucleotides read TGTGCTAGCAGCCTACTTAGCGGGTTACAAGAGACCCAGTACTTC. The full variable domain, its missing parts supplied by reference TRBV7-7 and TRBJ2-5, is GAGVSQSPRYKVTKRGQDVTLRCDPISSHATLYWYQQALGQGPEFLTYFNYEAQPDKSGLPSDRFSAERPEGSISTLTIQRTEQRDSAMYRCASSLLSGLQETQYFGPGTRLLVL.

The chain carries TRBV20-1 and TRBJ2-5; 12 bases align to TRBD2. The V and J ends lost 5 bases and 5 bases, in that order; junction bases with no gene match: 18. The CDR3 extends over 18 amino acids. The V gene's germline CDR1 is DFQATT and CDR2 SNEGSKA (reference sequence). The CDR3 here is CSADYPTSGGTPGETQYF. CDR3 nucleotides: TGCAGTGCTGATTACCCGACTAGCGGGGGAACCCCCGGCGAGACCCAGTACTTC.

The J gene is TRBJ1-1, the V gene TRBV10-2; D gene ambiguous. Germline loops: CDR1 WSHSY, CDR2 SAAADI. Trimming pared 3 bases from V and 6 bases from J, leaving 14 bases between. CDR3 length: 14 amino acids. DNA of the CDR3: TGCGCCAGCAGTGAACTTGGAGAGTACGCTGAAGCTTTCTTT. Amino acids: CASSELGEYAEAFF.

This chain links TRBV10-3 with TRBJ2-7; TRBD2 agrees at 10 bases. Germline V gene data show CDR1 as ENHRY and CDR2 as SYGVKD. The CDR3 is 13 residues long. V shed 10 bases, J shed 4 bases, and the junction held 7 bases outside the gene matches. This CDR3 reads CATLAGGFYEQYF. The CDR3 DNA is TGTGCCACGTTAGCGGGAGGCTTTTACGAGCAGTACTTC.